The rows below give T cell receptor beta chains drawn from one sample of a study of technical replicates of blood from several donors. Generated by immunoSEQ multiplex PCR, the TCRdb table keeps only in-frame clones and is missing some. The sample has roughly 92,000 clones; 85% to 95% are singletons. Sequenced input: T cells isolated from PBMCs. The receptors derive from a human donor in good health. Each CDR3 is given with its conserved first and last residue. The D gene is left open where the match is weak. Part of the rows lack a size; the others show once, few, many or a class for expanded clones.

cdr3_nt	cdr3_aa	d_call	clone_size	j_call	v_call
TGTGCCAGCAGCTTAGTACAGGGCATTCTCAATCAGCCCCAGCATTTT	CASSLVQGILNQPQHF	NA	NA	TRBJ1-5	TRBV7-8
TGTGCCATCAGTGAGCTAACAGGTCCTCAGCCCCAGCATTTT	CAISELTGPQPQHF	NA	NA	TRBJ1-5	TRBV10-3
TGTGCCAGCAGTTACAGGGGACTAGTTTCCTACAATGAGCAGTTCTTC	CASSYRGLVSYNEQFF	TRBD2	NA	TRBJ2-1	TRBV6-5
TGCGCCAGCAGACCTTACGGTGAGGAGCAGTTCTTC	CASRPYGEEQFF	NA	NA	TRBJ2-1	TRBV5-1
TGCGCCAGCAGCCAATTTGGGGCCTTAAACACTGAAGCTTTCTTT	CASSQFGALNTEAFF	NA	NA	TRBJ1-1	TRBV4-1
TGCAGCGTTGAAGCTAGCGGGGATAGCTCCTACAATGAGCAGTTCTTC	CSVEASGDSSYNEQFF	TRBD2	NA	TRBJ2-1	TRBV29-1
TGTGCCAGCAGCCAAGAAGAGGGACTAGCCCACGAGCAGTACTTC	CASSQEEGLAHEQYF	TRBD2	once	TRBJ2-7	TRBV4-2
TGTGCCAGCACCCTATCCTGGAGGGATAATACAGATACGCAGTATTTT	CASTLSWRDNTDTQYF	NA	NA	TRBJ2-3	TRBV7-9
TGTGCCAGCAGCCAAGATACAAGGCAGCGGGAGACCCAGTACTTC	CASSQDTRQRETQYF	NA	NA	TRBJ2-5	TRBV4-2
TGTGCCAGCCGGGACAGGGTTACAGATACGCAGTATTTT	CASRDRVTDTQYF	TRBD1	NA	TRBJ2-3	TRBV6-6
TGTGCCAGCAGCACAGAGGGCAGAAACACAGATACGCAGTATTTT	CASSTEGRNTDTQYF	NA	NA	TRBJ2-3	TRBV13
TGTGCCAGCAGTTACACCCCAGGTTCTCCCTACGAGCAGTACTTC	CASSYTPGSPYEQYF	NA	NA	TRBJ2-7	TRBV6-5
TGTGCCAGCAGCGCGCCGGGACAGTTCCACGAGCAGTACTTC	CASSAPGQFHEQYF	TRBD1	NA	TRBJ2-7	TRBV28
TGCGCCAGCAGCGTGGGACTAGCGGGAGCCAAAAACATTCAGTACTTC	CASSVGLAGAKNIQYF	TRBD2	NA	TRBJ2-4	TRBV5-1
TGTGCCAGCAGTCCGGGACTAGCGGGTAACAATGAGCAGTTCTTC	CASSPGLAGNNEQFF	TRBD2	NA	TRBJ2-1	TRBV6-4
TGTGCCAGCCGGGGGAGCTCCTACGAGCAGTACTTC	CASRGSSYEQYF	NA	NA	TRBJ2-7	TRBV6-5
TGTGCCAGCAAGGACTCGAGCACAGATACGCAGTATTTT	CASKDSSTDTQYF	NA	NA	TRBJ2-3	TRBV5-4
TGCGCCAGCAGCCAAGCTAGCAATACCGGGGAGCTGTTTTTT	CASSQASNTGELFF	NA	NA	TRBJ2-2	TRBV4-1
TGTGCCAGCAGCTTAAGACCAGGACTTCTGAACACTGAAGCTTTCTTT	CASSLRPGLLNTEAFF	NA	NA	TRBJ1-1	TRBV7-3
TGTGCCAGCAGCCGGACTAGCACGTACGGCACAGATACGCAGTATTTT	CASSRTSTYGTDTQYF	TRBD2	NA	TRBJ2-3	TRBV7-3
TGTGCCAGAGTCCTACCGGGACAGGCCTACACCGGGGAGCTGTTTTTT	CARVLPGQAYTGELFF	NA	NA	TRBJ2-2	TRBV21-1
TGCGCCAGCAGCCGCGCAACAGGGGATTCCTACAATGAGCAGTTCTTC	CASSRATGDSYNEQFF	TRBD1	NA	TRBJ2-1	TRBV4-3
TGTGCCAGTAACTCCAGGGGTTTGTTTTCCAATCAGCCCCAGCATTTT	CASNSRGLFSNQPQHF	NA	NA	TRBJ1-5	TRBV19
TGTGCCAGCAGTGATTGGGTAGGGGGAGGAAACACCATATATTTT	CASSDWVGGGNTIYF	NA	NA	TRBJ1-3	TRBV6-1
TGTGCCAGTAGTGCCCGACAGGGAGATCAGCCCCAGCATTTT	CASSARQGDQPQHF	TRBD1	NA	TRBJ1-5	TRBV19
TGCAGCGTTGACACAGGATACTTATCTGGGGCCAACGTCCTGACTTTC	CSVDTGYLSGANVLTF	NA	NA	TRBJ2-6	TRBV29-1
TGTGCCAGCAGCTCCAGAACAGGGTACGAGCAGTACTTC	CASSSRTGYEQYF	NA	NA	TRBJ2-7	TRBV7-3
TGTGCCAGAGGCCCCGGGCTGGACAGGGCCTATGGCTACACCTTC	CARGPGLDRAYGYTF	TRBD1	NA	TRBJ1-2	TRBV19
TGTGCCAGCAGCCCGGGATCAGGCAATGGCTACACCTTC	CASSPGSGNGYTF	NA	NA	TRBJ1-2	TRBV4-2
TGTGCCAGCAGGAGGGACATTACCTACGAGCAGTACTTC	CASRRDITYEQYF	NA	NA	TRBJ2-7	TRBV2
TGTGCCACCCTCCCCGGCGGAATCATCTACGAGCAGTACTTC	CATLPGGIIYEQYF	NA	NA	TRBJ2-7	TRBV6-1
TGTGCCAGCTCCGGGACTTTCCGCTCCTACAATGAGCAGTTCTTC	CASSGTFRSYNEQFF	NA	NA	TRBJ2-1	TRBV6-6
TGTGCCAGCAGTGAAGCTTGGGGCGTTACTGAAGCTTTCTTT	CASSEAWGVTEAFF	NA	NA	TRBJ1-1	TRBV6-1
TGTGCCAGCAGTCCGGACGGAGGAATTAATGAAAAACTGTTTTTT	CASSPDGGINEKLFF	NA	NA	TRBJ1-4	TRBV28
TGTGCCAGTAGTAAGCCGGGACAGGGCAATCAGCCCCAGCATTTT	CASSKPGQGNQPQHF	TRBD1	NA	TRBJ1-5	TRBV19
TGTGCCAGCAGCTTAGAAGGCGGGAGGGGCCAAGAGACCCAGTACTTC	CASSLEGGRGQETQYF	TRBD2	once	TRBJ2-5	TRBV11-3
TGTGCCATCAGGGCGGGGTCAAACACAGATACGCAGTATTTT	CAIRAGSNTDTQYF	NA	NA	TRBJ2-3	TRBV10-3
TGCAGCGTTGTTTTACAGTACACAGATACGCAGTATTTT	CSVVLQYTDTQYF	NA	once	TRBJ2-3	TRBV29-1
TGTGCCAGCAGCCTACGGACAGGGTGGGTGGAGACCCAGTACTTC	CASSLRTGWVETQYF	TRBD1	NA	TRBJ2-5	TRBV7-2
TGTGCCAGCAGCCCCTGGTGGGGGGGAAATCAGCCCCAGCATTTT	CASSPWWGGNQPQHF	NA	NA	TRBJ1-5	TRBV27
TGTGCCAGCAGTGACTTTAACGGTTACGAGCAGTACTTC	CASSDFNGYEQYF	NA	NA	TRBJ2-7	TRBV6-5